This paragraph covers one TCR beta chain sequence. Antigen unknown. These data originate in a study of T cell responses to AZD1222 COVID-19 vaccine. Overall study findings and caveats: Repertoire sampling was restricted to post-peak T cell response timepoints.

Germline-derived CDR1 and CDR2 are MDHEN and SYDVKM. CDR3 size: 16 residues. The V segment lost 6 bases and the J segment 1 base; nucleotides outside the gene matches: 10. TCRdb keeps only in-frame clones here, not all; method: immunoSEQ multiplex PCR. This sample has about 150,000 clones, with 88% found just once. Sequencing was performed on peripheral blood, taken on day 0 of AZD1222 vaccination. The chain is built from TRBV28 and TRBJ1-2, with 8 bases aligning to TRBD1. The sequence was collected from an adult in good health. The CDR3 DNA sequence: TGTGCCAGCAGAAATACCGGGACAGGTGTTAACTATGGCTACACCTTC. It specifies CASRNTGTGVNYGYTF.